The subject of this entry is one TCR beta chain. This clonotype occurred a few times. Its antigen is unknown. No base-level quality is on record; no much larger clone is a single base apart. Sequencer: Illumina HiSeq 1500. TCRdb handled the public reads itself, with Q25 trimming in fastp and clone calling in MiXCR, and kept productive beta chains. Each CDR3 protein appears once, grouped with its most common genes and DNA. In all, the sample holds about 770,000 distinct CDR3 sequences, and 25% to 35% of those were seen once. Of the sample, 13% falls within the top ten clones. This record belongs to a study of T cell repertoires in cytomegalovirus infection (dated by TCRdb to between 2017 and 2020). With regard to the full study: The peptide stimulations were aimed at well-studied HLA-B-restricted epitopes as well as recently identified HLA-C-restricted CMV epitopes, whose presentation resists viral immunomodulation. Donor HLA type was relevant to the analysis, as public TCR beta signatures indicated carriage of CMV infection together with the matching HLA type. What the authors observed across the whole study: In both this cohort and an independent roughly 400-donor cohort, the cumulative frequency of public TCR beta family members distinguished carriers of CMV infection plus the relevant HLA type. The ex vivo response was dominated by HLA-C-restricted CMV-specific TCR beta clonotypes, and the single most frequent clonotype in two of eight donors was supplied by these HLA-C-restricted clonotypes.

Sample treatment or condition, as interpreted from the label and publication: in vitro stimulation with specific CMV peptide epitopes to enrich CMV-specific T cells. Spanning cysteine to phenylalanine, the CDR3 consists of 12 amino acids. Only the CDR3 portion is preserved as DNA: 36 bases, with reading frame beginning at the first base. V loses 8 bases, J loses 7 bases, and the germline ends lie 11 bases apart. CDR1 and CDR2 were assigned from the germline V gene (reference sequence) as MNHEY and SMNVEV. The receptor was isolated from a human donor in good health (CMV status not recorded). Some clones in this sample may be carry-over from other donors' samples. The sequence is built from TRBV27 and TRBJ1-4, with TRBD1 perhaps the D gene, on 5 matching bases. The specimen comprised cultured CD8+ T cells from PBMCs, sampled from culture after CMV antigen stimulation. The encoded CDR3 is CASGRGSEKLFF. The DNA is as follows: TGTGCCAGCGGTAGGGGATCTGAAAAACTGTTTTTT.